The entry below gives a single T cell receptor (beta chain) sequence along with its context. Its antigen is unknown. Generated by immunoSEQ multiplex PCR, the TCRdb table keeps only in-frame clones and is missing some. The sample shows about 73,000 clones, more than 80% of them seen only once. This sample stems from a study of OX40 agonist ivuxolimab in advanced cancers. Study-level points and caveats: CD8+ T cells averaged more expanded clones than CD4+. The study observed clonal expansion of CD4+ and CD8+ blood T cells by week 6 at 0.1 to 3.0 mg/kg.

The germline V gene has CDR1 SGHNT and CDR2 YENEEA. Trimming left V 3 bases short and J 2 bases short, with 5 bases between. The CDR3 contains 13 residues. The sequence derives from an adult with an advanced solid tumor such as melanoma, head and neck, liver or kidney cancer. The input for sequencing was CD4+ or CD8+ T cells sorted from blood, taken in a trial of the OX40 agonist ivuxolimab. The chain is built from TRBV11-3 and TRBJ1-3; no definite D call. CDR3 region: CASSFSPGNTIYF. In DNA form, the CDR3 reads TGTGCCAGCAGCTTTTCCCCTGGAAACACCATATATTTT.